Sequencing of this T cell receptor beta chain was carried out in a study of control samples from healthy donors and cancer patients. The length of the CDR3 is 14 residues. V was shortened by 5 bases and J by 0 bases, with 10 bases between the two germline ends. CDR1 is SNHLY, CDR2 FYNNEI, per germline. TCRdb's copy holds only in-frame clones and misses some; the assay was immunoSEQ multiplex PCR. The repertoire holds about 54,000 clones, with nearly 96% as singletons. This clone showed up just once. The chain joins TRBV2 to TRBJ1-1; D possibly corresponds to TRBD1 (6 bases). This clonotype was sampled from a woman in her thirties in good health. The sample comprised blood. In nucleotides, the CDR3 is TGTGCCAGCAGTCCGGGACACGTGAACACTGAAGCTTTCTTT. It yields the protein CASSPGHVNTEAFF.